This T cell receptor beta chain was captured by sequencing in a study of T cell repertoires in cytomegalovirus infection. Study-level information: Public TCR beta signatures provided an indication of both CMV infection and a matching HLA type. Study results and limitations: Ex vivo responses were dominated by HLA-C-restricted CMV-specific TCR beta clonotypes.

CDR3 length: 18 residues. Looked up from germline, CDR1 is SGHTA and CDR2 is FQGNSA. V shed 5 bases and J 5 bases; nucleotides not matched to a gene: 13. TCRdb reprocessed the reads with MiXCR, giving one entry per CDR3 protein. The repertoire has about 700,000 distinct CDR3 sequences, roughly 30% of them found once; the top ten carry around a sixth. Note on this clonotype: Its antigen remains unidentified.

Sample: cultured PBMCs, taken from culture after CMV antigen stimulation. This sequence joins TRBV7-2 and TRBJ2-1, with TRBD2 matching over 12 bases. The clonotype comes from a human donor in good health (CMV status not recorded). Some clones in this sample may be carry-over from other donors' samples. The CDR3 sequence is CASSLLPRLAGADNEQFF. The CDR3 coding sequence is TGTGCCAGCAGCCTCCTCCCCAGACTAGCGGGAGCCGACAATGAGCAGTTCTTC.